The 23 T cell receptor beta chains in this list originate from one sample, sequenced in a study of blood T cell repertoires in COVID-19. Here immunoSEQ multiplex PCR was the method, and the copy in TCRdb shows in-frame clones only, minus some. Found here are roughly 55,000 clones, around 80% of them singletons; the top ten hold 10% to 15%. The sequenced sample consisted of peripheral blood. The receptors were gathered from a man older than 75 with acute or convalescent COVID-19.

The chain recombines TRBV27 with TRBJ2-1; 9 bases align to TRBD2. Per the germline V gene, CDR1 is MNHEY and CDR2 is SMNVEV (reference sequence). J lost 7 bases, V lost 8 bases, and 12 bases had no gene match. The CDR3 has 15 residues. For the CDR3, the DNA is TGTGCCAGCGCGGGGGGGGGAGGGATAAGGAATGAGCAGTTCTTC. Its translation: CASAGGGGIRNEQFF.

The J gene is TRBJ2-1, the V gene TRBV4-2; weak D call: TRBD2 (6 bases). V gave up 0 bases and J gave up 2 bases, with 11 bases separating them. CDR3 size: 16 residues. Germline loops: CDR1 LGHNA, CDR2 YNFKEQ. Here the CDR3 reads CASSQEGSGPYNEQFF. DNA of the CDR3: TGTGCCAGCAGCCAAGAAGGTAGCGGTCCCTACAATGAGCAGTTCTTC.

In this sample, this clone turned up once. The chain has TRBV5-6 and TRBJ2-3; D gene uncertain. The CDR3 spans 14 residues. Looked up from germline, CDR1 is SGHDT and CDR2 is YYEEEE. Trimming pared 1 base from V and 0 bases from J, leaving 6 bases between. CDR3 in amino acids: CASSLRASTDTQYF. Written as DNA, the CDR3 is TGTGCCAGCAGCTTGCGAGCTAGCACAGATACGCAGTATTTT.

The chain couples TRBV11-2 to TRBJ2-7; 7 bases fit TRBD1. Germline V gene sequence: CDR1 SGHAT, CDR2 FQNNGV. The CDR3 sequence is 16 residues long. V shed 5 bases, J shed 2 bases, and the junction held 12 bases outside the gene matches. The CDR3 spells CASSRIRDRRTYEQYF. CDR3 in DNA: TGTGCCAGCAGCCGGATACGGGACAGACGAACCTACGAGCAGTACTTC.

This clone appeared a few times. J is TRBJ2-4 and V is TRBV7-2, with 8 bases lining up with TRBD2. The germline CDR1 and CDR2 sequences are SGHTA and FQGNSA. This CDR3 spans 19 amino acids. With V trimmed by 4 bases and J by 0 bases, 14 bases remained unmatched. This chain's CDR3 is CASSSSGIAGLLAKNIQYF. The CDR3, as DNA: TGTGCCAGCAGCTCGAGTGGAATAGCGGGGTTACTAGCCAAAAACATTCAGTACTTC.

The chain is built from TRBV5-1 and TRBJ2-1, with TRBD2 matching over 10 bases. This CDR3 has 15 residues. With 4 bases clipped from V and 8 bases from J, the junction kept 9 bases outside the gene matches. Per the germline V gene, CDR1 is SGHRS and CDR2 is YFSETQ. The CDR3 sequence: CASSAAGTSVHEQFF. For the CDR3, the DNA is TGCGCCAGCAGCGCCGCCGGGACTAGCGTGCATGAGCAGTTCTTC.

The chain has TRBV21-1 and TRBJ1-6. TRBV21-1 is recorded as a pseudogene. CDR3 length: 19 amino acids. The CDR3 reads CASSKDPREGRTYNSPLHF. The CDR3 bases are TGTGCCAGCAGCAAGGACCCCAGGGAGGGACGGACCTATAATTCACCCCTCCACTTT.

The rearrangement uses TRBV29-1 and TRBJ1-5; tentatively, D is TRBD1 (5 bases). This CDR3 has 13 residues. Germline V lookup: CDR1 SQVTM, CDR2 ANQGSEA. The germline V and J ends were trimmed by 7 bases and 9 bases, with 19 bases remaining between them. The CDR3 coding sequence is TGCAGCGCCCGGACATCGCCTGATTCGCCCCAGCATTTT. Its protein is CSARTSPDSPQHF.

This chain's CDR3 is CASTPQGGRVTEAFF. The CDR3 DNA sequence: TGTGCCAGCACACCACAGGGGGGCAGGGTGACTGAAGCTTTCTTT. This chain joins TRBV11-2 and TRBJ1-1; 8 bases agree with TRBD1. The J segment lost 5 bases and the V segment lost 7 bases, leaving 12 bases of the junction unmatched. The CDR3 sequence is 15 residues long. CDR1 is SGHAT, CDR2 FQNNGV, per germline.

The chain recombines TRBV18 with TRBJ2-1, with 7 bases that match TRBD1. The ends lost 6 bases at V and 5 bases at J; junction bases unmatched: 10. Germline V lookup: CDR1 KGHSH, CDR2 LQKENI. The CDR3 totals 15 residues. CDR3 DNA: TGTGCCAGCTCGCCCGGACAGGCGCTAAACAATGAGCAGTTCTTC. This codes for CASSPGQALNNEQFF.

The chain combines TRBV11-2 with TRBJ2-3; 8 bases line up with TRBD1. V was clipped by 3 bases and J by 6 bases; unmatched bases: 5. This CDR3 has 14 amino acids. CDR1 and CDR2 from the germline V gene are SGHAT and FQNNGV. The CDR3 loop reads CASSLRTGLDTQYF. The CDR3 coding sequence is TGTGCCAGCAGCTTGAGGACAGGGTTGGATACGCAGTATTTT.

CDR3 DNA: TGTGCCAGCAGTTCTACGACAGGGAAGGGAAACTATGGCTACACCTTC. Translating gives CASSSTTGKGNYGYTF. This chain links TRBV6-5 with TRBJ1-2; 7 positions match TRBD1. The germline CDR1 and CDR2 sequences are MNHEY and SVGAGI. The ends lost 4 bases at V and 2 bases at J; junction bases unmatched: 10. This CDR3 contains 16 residues.

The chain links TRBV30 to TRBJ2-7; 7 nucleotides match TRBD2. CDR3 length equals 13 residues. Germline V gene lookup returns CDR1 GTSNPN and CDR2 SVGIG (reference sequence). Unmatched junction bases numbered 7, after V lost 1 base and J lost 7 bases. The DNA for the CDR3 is TGTGCCTGGAGTGGTGGGGCTAGCGGAGAGCAGTACTTC. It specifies CAWSGGASGEQYF.

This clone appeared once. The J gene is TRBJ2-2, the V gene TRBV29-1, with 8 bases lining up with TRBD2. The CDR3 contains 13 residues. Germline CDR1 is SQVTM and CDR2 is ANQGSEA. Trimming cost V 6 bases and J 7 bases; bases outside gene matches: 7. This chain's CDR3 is CSVHSGNFGELFF. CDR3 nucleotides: TGCAGCGTACATAGCGGGAACTTCGGGGAGCTGTTTTTT.

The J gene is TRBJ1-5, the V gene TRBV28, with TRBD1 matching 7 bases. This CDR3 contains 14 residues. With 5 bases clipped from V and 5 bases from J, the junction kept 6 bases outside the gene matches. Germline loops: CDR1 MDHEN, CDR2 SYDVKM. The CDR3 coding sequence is TGTGCCAGCAGTCCGGGACAGAATCATCAGCCCCAGCATTTT. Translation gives CASSPGQNHQPQHF.

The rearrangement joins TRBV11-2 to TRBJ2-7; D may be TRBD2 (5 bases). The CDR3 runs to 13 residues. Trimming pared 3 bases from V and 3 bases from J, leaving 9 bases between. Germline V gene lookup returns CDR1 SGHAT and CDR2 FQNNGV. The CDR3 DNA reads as TGTGCCAGCAGCTTTGCGGCGGGCTACGAGCAGTACTTC. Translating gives CASSFAAGYEQYF.

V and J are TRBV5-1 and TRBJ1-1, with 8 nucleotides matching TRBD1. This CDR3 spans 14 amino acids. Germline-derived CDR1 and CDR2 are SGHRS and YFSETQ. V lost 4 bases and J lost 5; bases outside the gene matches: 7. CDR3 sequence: CASSPPDRVTEAFF. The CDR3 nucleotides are TGCGCCAGCAGCCCGCCGGACAGGGTGACTGAAGCTTTCTTT. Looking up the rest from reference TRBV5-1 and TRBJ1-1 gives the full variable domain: KAGVTQTPRYLIKTRGQQVTLSCSPISGHRSVSWYQQTPGQGLQFLFEYFSETQRNKGNFPGRFSGRQFSNSRSEMNVSTLELGDSALYLCASSPPDRVTEAFFGQGTRLTVV.

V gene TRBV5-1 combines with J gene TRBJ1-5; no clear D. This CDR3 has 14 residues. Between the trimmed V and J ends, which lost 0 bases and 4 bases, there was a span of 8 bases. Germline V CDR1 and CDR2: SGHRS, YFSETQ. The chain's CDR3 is CASSLDTGNQPQHF. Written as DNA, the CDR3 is TGCGCCAGCAGCTTGGATACGGGGAATCAGCCCCAGCATTTT.

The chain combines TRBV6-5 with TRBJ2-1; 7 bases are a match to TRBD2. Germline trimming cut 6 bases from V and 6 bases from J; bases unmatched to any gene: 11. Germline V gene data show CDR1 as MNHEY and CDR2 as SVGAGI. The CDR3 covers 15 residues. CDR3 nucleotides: TGTGCCAGCAGCCCCGTACGTGGCGGGAGCAATGAGCAGTTCTTC. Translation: CASSPVRGGSNEQFF.

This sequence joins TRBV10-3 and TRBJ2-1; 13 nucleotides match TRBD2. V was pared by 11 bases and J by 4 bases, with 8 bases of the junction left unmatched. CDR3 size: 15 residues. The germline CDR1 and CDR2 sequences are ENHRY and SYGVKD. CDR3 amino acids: CASGPGLAGYNEQFF. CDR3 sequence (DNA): TGTGCCTCCGGCCCGGGACTAGCGGGGTACAATGAGCAGTTCTTC.

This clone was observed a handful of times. The CDR3 loop is CASSQDQAGGETQYF. DNA for the CDR3: TGTGCCAGCAGCCAAGATCAGGCGGGGGGGGAGACCCAGTACTTC. J is TRBJ2-5 and V is TRBV3-1 (or the pseudogene TRBV3-2), with 9 bases fitting TRBD2. The V gene end was trimmed by 0 bases and the J gene end by 5 bases; junction bases not matched to a gene: 4. The CDR3 spans 15 residues. CDR1 is LGHDT, CDR2 YNNKEL, per germline (reference sequence).

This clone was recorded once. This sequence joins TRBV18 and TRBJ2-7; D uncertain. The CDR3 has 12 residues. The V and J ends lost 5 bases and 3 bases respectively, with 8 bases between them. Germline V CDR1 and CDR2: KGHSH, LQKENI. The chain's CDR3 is CASSGTSYEQYF. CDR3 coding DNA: TGTGCCAGCTCAGGCACCAGCTACGAGCAGTACTTC.

CDR3 coding DNA: TGTGCCACCAGCAGCGACAGGGAGACCGGGGAGCTGTTTTTT. It is translated as CATSSDRETGELFF. The gene calls are TRBV15 and TRBJ2-2; TRBD1 matches 7 bases. The V gene's germline CDR1 is LNHNV and CDR2 YYDKDF (reference sequence). Trimming took 3 bases from V and 5 from J; bases not matched to a gene: 3. The CDR3 loop spans 14 amino acids.